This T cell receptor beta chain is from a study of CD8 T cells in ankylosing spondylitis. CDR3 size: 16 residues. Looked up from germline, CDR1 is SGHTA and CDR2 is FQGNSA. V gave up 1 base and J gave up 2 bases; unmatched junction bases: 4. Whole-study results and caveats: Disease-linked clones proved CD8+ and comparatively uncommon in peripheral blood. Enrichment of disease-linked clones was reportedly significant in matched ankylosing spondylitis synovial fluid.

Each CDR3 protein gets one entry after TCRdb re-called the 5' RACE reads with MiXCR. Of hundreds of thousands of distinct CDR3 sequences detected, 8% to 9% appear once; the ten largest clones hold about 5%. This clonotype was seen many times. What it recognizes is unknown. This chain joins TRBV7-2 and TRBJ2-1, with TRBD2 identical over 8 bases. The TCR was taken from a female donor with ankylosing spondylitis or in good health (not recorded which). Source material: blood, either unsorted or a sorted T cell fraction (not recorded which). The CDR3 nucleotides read TGTGCCAGCAGCTTAGTCGGCGGGAGGACCTACAATGAGCAGTTCTTC. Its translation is CASSLVGGRTYNEQFF.